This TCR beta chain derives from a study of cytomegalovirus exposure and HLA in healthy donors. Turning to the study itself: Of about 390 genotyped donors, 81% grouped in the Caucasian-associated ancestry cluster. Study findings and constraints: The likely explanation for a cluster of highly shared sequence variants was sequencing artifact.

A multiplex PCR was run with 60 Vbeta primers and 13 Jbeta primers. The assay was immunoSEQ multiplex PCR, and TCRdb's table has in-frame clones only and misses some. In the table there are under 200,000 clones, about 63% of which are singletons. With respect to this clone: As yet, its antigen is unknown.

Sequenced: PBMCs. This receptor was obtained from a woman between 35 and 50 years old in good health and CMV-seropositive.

The CDR3 coding sequence is TGTGCCAGTTCGGTGGATCCGGGAAGCAATCAGCCCCAGCATTTT. It translates to CASSVDPGSNQPQHF. The rearrangement uses TRBV19 and TRBJ1-5; D gene unclear. Per the germline V gene, CDR1 is LNHDA and CDR2 is SQIVND (reference sequence). CDR3 length equals 15 residues. V lost 8 bases and J lost 1, with 15 bases in between.